This TCR beta chain was obtained from a study of a mutant IDH1 vaccine in newly diagnosed glioma. Study-level background: Treated patients had a mean age of around 40 years and a sex split that was roughly 60% male and around 38% female. Prior therapy was radiotherapy, temozolomide, or both; most received both. Findings and caveats of the study: A vaccine-induced immune response developed in approximately 94% of the patients.

Details on this clone: Its antigen remains unidentified.

Trimming took 3 bases from V and 4 from J; bases not matched to a gene: 9. Looked up from germline, CDR1 is MGHRA and CDR2 is YSYEKL. This CDR3 contains 17 residues. Only in-frame clones appear in the TCRdb table, and some are missing; sequencing was by immunoSEQ multiplex PCR. Among 80,000 to 100,000 clones listed, about 82% were seen once. Described time point: baseline, week 1 (first vaccination visit). The treatment: pre-vaccination baseline after standard-of-care therapy. Donors harbored newly found WHO grade 3 or 4 IDH1-mutant, ATRX-lost astrocytomas. This TCR was recovered from a man aged 35-49 years with glioma. This specimen consisted of PBMCs, obtained from a glioma patient treated with radiotherapy, temozolomide or both. The V and J genes are TRBV4-1 and TRBJ2-1; TRBD1 agrees at 10 bases. The CDR3 nucleotides are TGCGCCAGCAGCCACCCGGACAGGGGGATATTTTACAATGAGCAGTTCTTC. Its protein product is CASSHPDRGIFYNEQFF.